The rows below give T cell receptor beta chains drawn from one sample of a study of breast tumors, draining lymph nodes, adjacent tissues. TCRdb reprocessed the multiplex PCR reads via MiXCR and lists one record per CDR3 protein. This sample has approximately 210,000 distinct CDR3 sequences, with roughly 32% found just once. Sequencing was carried out using axillary lymph node tissue. The receptors originated from a female donor with breast cancer. Some clones in this sample may be carry-over from other donors' samples. The CDR3 runs from the conserved cysteine through the conserved F or W. The order of the fields is V gene, D gene, clone size, J gene, CDR3 protein, CDR3 DNA. D genes are given only for firm matches. Clone size, where shown, is once, few, many, or a class for clones that have expanded.

V gene: TRBV28; D gene: TRBD2; clone size: NA; J gene: TRBJ2-7; CDR3 protein: CASKHPREKDRSYEQYF; CDR3 DNA: TGTGCCAGCAAGCACCCGCGGGAGAAAGATCGCTCCTACGAGCAGTACTTC
V gene: TRBV20-1; D gene: TRBD2; clone size: few; J gene: TRBJ2-7; CDR3 protein: CSARTSGRSYEQYF; CDR3 DNA: TGCAGTGCTCGGACTAGCGGGAGGTCCTACGAGCAGTACTTC
V gene: TRBV4-2; D gene: NA; clone size: many; J gene: TRBJ2-7; CDR3 protein: CASSLRDGAGEQYF; CDR3 DNA: TGTGCCAGCAGCCTTAGGGACGGCGCAGGGGAGCAGTACTTC
V gene: TRBV12-3/TRBV12-4; D gene: NA; clone size: many; J gene: TRBJ1-2; CDR3 protein: CASSLRDSYGYTF; CDR3 DNA: TGTGCCAGCAGTTTACGCGACAGCTATGGCTACACCTTC
V gene: TRBV20-1; D gene: TRBD2; clone size: many; J gene: TRBJ2-1; CDR3 protein: CSASSLAGAWNYNEQFF; CDR3 DNA: TGCAGTGCGAGTAGTCTAGCGGGAGCATGGAACTACAATGAGCAGTTCTTC
V gene: TRBV7-9; D gene: TRBD2; clone size: once; J gene: TRBJ2-3; CDR3 protein: CASSLPRTSGRRAPTDTQYF; CDR3 DNA: TGTGCCAGCAGCTTACCCCGGACTAGCGGGAGGAGAGCTCCCACAGATACGCAGTATTTT
V gene: TRBV30; D gene: NA; clone size: NA; J gene: TRBJ1-1; CDR3 protein: CAWKVSLNTEAFF; CDR3 DNA: TGTGCCTGGAAGGTCAGTCTGAACACTGAAGCTTTCTTT
V gene: TRBV19; D gene: NA; clone size: many; J gene: TRBJ2-7; CDR3 protein: CASSSLGQRYEQYF; CDR3 DNA: TGTGCCAGTAGCTCCCTTGGACAGAGGTACGAGCAGTACTTC
V gene: TRBV7-3; D gene: TRBD1; clone size: NA; J gene: TRBJ1-6; CDR3 protein: CASTRTGFNSPLHF; CDR3 DNA: TGTGCCAGCACCCGGACAGGGTTTAATTCACCCCTCCACTTT
V gene: TRBV20-1; D gene: TRBD2; clone size: NA; J gene: TRBJ2-3; CDR3 protein: CSARSGTDTPYF; CDR3 DNA: TGCAGTGCCAGAAGCGGGACGGATACGCCGTATTTT
V gene: TRBV18; D gene: TRBD1; clone size: many; J gene: TRBJ2-3; CDR3 protein: CASSRTGSSTDTQYF; CDR3 DNA: TGTGCCAGCTCACGGACAGGGTCGAGCACAGATACGCAGTATTTT
V gene: TRBV7-2; D gene: NA; clone size: many; J gene: TRBJ1-2; CDR3 protein: CASSLGGVMSNYGYTF; CDR3 DNA: TGTGCCAGCAGCTTAGGGGGAGTGATGTCTAACTATGGCTACACCTTC
V gene: TRBV24-1; D gene: NA; clone size: NA; J gene: TRBJ1-4; CDR3 protein: CATSAWGANEKLFF; CDR3 DNA: TGTGCCACCAGCGCCTGGGGGGCCAATGAAAAACTGTTTTTT
V gene: TRBV5-1; D gene: TRBD1; clone size: many; J gene: TRBJ1-2; CDR3 protein: CASSLDLPGQGEGYTF; CDR3 DNA: TGCGCCAGCAGCTTGGATTTACCGGGACAGGGAGAAGGCTACACCTTC
V gene: TRBV5-6; D gene: NA; clone size: many; J gene: TRBJ2-7; CDR3 protein: CASSWEADMGEQYF; CDR3 DNA: TGTGCCAGCAGCTGGGAGGCGGACATGGGAGAGCAGTACTTC
V gene: TRBV5-1; D gene: NA; clone size: many; J gene: TRBJ2-2; CDR3 protein: CASSLGGRPGELFF; CDR3 DNA: TGCGCCAGCAGCTTGGGGGGTCGTCCCGGGGAGCTGTTTTTT
V gene: TRBV5-1; D gene: TRBD1; clone size: NA; J gene: TRBJ1-3; CDR3 protein: CASSLDGTAGNTIYF; CDR3 DNA: TGCGCCAGCAGCTTGGATGGGACAGCTGGAAACACCATATATTTT
V gene: TRBV20-1; D gene: TRBD1; clone size: many; J gene: TRBJ2-7; CDR3 protein: CSADRAYEQYF; CDR3 DNA: TGCAGTGCGGACAGGGCGTACGAGCAGTACTTC
V gene: TRBV5-1; D gene: TRBD2; clone size: NA; J gene: TRBJ2-5; CDR3 protein: CASSLTGGEDTQYF; CDR3 DNA: TGCGCCAGCAGCTTAACGGGGGGAGAAGACACCCAGTACTTC
V gene: TRBV2; D gene: NA; clone size: many; J gene: TRBJ2-2; CDR3 protein: CASSDPAVKNTGELFF; CDR3 DNA: TGTGCCAGCAGTGACCCCGCCGTAAAGAACACCGGGGAGCTGTTTTTT
V gene: TRBV12-3/TRBV12-4; D gene: NA; clone size: many; J gene: TRBJ1-2; CDR3 protein: CASRGHHGYTF; CDR3 DNA: TGTGCCAGCAGGGGACATCATGGCTACACCTTC
V gene: TRBV6-2/TRBV6-3; D gene: TRBD1; clone size: few; J gene: TRBJ2-3; CDR3 protein: CAIGQGVDTQYF; CDR3 DNA: TGTGCCATAGGACAGGGGGTAGATACGCAGTATTTT
V gene: TRBV7-9; D gene: NA; clone size: many; J gene: TRBJ1-4; CDR3 protein: CVTGGGGGKLFF; CDR3 DNA: TGTGTCACAGGAGGGGGGGGAGGAAAACTGTTTTTT
V gene: TRBV7-2; D gene: TRBD2; clone size: NA; J gene: TRBJ2-3; CDR3 protein: CASTKRGSDTQYF; CDR3 DNA: TGTGCCAGCACTAAGCGGGGTTCGGATACGCAGTATTTT
V gene: TRBV5-1; D gene: NA; clone size: many; J gene: TRBJ2-1; CDR3 protein: CASSSFRGSSVTGGAEQFF; CDR3 DNA: TGCGCCAGCAGCTCGTTCCGGGGGAGTTCGGTTACGGGTGGAGCTGAGCAGTTCTTC
V gene: TRBV3-1; D gene: NA; clone size: many; J gene: TRBJ1-2; CDR3 protein: CASSRGQNYGYTF; CDR3 DNA: TGTGCCAGCAGCCGTGGACAAAACTATGGCTACACCTTC
V gene: TRBV5-1; D gene: NA; clone size: many; J gene: TRBJ1-2; CDR3 protein: CASSLGQPNYGYTF; CDR3 DNA: TGCGCCAGCAGCTTGGGACAGCCGAACTATGGCTACACCTTC
V gene: TRBV20-1; D gene: TRBD1; clone size: many; J gene: TRBJ1-5; CDR3 protein: CSASGGADNQPQHF; CDR3 DNA: TGCAGTGCTTCAGGGGGGGCGGACAATCAGCCCCAGCATTTT
V gene: TRBV6-2/TRBV6-3; D gene: NA; clone size: many; J gene: TRBJ2-7; CDR3 protein: CASSYGRSSYEQYF; CDR3 DNA: TGTGCCAGCAGTTACGGGCGGAGCTCCTACGAGCAGTACTTC
V gene: TRBV27; D gene: NA; clone size: NA; J gene: TRBJ2-7; CDR3 protein: CASSYGGPWEQYF; CDR3 DNA: TGTGCCAGCAGCTACGGGGGGCCTTGGGAGCAGTACTTC
V gene: TRBV3-1; D gene: NA; clone size: many; J gene: TRBJ2-7; CDR3 protein: CASSQGYYEQYF; CDR3 DNA: TGTGCCAGCAGCCAGGGATATTACGAGCAGTACTTC
V gene: TRBV27; D gene: NA; clone size: many; J gene: TRBJ2-2; CDR3 protein: CASTKWGRTGELFF; CDR3 DNA: TGTGCCAGCACGAAGTGGGGTAGGACCGGGGAGCTGTTTTTT
V gene: TRBV5-1; D gene: NA; clone size: NA; J gene: TRBJ2-6; CDR3 protein: CASRSGQGANVLTF; CDR3 DNA: TGCGCCAGCAGAAGCGGACAGGGGGCCAACGTCCTGACTTTC
V gene: TRBV15; D gene: NA; clone size: many; J gene: TRBJ2-2; CDR3 protein: CATSKRQVNTGELFF; CDR3 DNA: TGTGCCACCAGCAAAAGACAGGTGAACACCGGGGAGCTGTTTTTT
V gene: TRBV19; D gene: TRBD1; clone size: NA; J gene: TRBJ2-5; CDR3 protein: CAGSFSGTGRYETEYF; CDR3 DNA: TGTGCCGGTAGTTTCTCCGGGACAGGGAGGTATGAGACCGAGTACTTC
V gene: TRBV19; D gene: NA; clone size: many; J gene: TRBJ2-1; CDR3 protein: CASSINGNEQFF; CDR3 DNA: TGTGCCAGTAGTATAAACGGGAATGAGCAGTTCTTC
V gene: TRBV20-1; D gene: NA; clone size: many; J gene: TRBJ2-5; CDR3 protein: CSARKQETQYF; CDR3 DNA: TGCAGTGCTAGAAAACAAGAGACCCAGTACTTC
V gene: TRBV18; D gene: TRBD1; clone size: NA; J gene: TRBJ2-5; CDR3 protein: CASSPRGQGAETQYF; CDR3 DNA: TGTGCCAGCTCACCACGGGGACAGGGGGCAGAGACCCAGTACTTC
V gene: TRBV19; D gene: NA; clone size: many; J gene: TRBJ2-7; CDR3 protein: CASSTSSATGEQYF; CDR3 DNA: TGTGCCAGTAGTACCTCTAGCGCGACCGGCGAGCAGTACTTC
V gene: TRBV11-2; D gene: NA; clone size: many; J gene: TRBJ2-7; CDR3 protein: CASSLFRSEQYF; CDR3 DNA: TGTGCCAGCAGCTTATTCCGCTCCGAGCAGTACTTC
V gene: TRBV3-1; D gene: NA; clone size: many; J gene: TRBJ2-1; CDR3 protein: CASSQDEVRTNNEQFF; CDR3 DNA: TGTGCCAGCAGCCAAGATGAGGTCAGGACGAACAATGAGCAGTTCTTC
V gene: TRBV12-3/TRBV12-4; D gene: TRBD2; clone size: many; J gene: TRBJ2-7; CDR3 protein: CASSATSGSYEQYF; CDR3 DNA: TGTGCCAGCAGCGCCACTAGCGGGAGTTACGAGCAGTACTTC
V gene: TRBV6-5; D gene: NA; clone size: many; J gene: TRBJ2-7; CDR3 protein: CASRGQSYEQYF; CDR3 DNA: TGTGCCAGCAGGGGGCAGTCCTACGAGCAGTACTTC
V gene: TRBV20-1; D gene: NA; clone size: NA; J gene: TRBJ2-7; CDR3 protein: CAWNGKHASSYEQYF; CDR3 DNA: TGTGCCTGGAATGGCAAACACGCAAGCTCCTACGAGCAGTACTTC
V gene: TRBV19; D gene: NA; clone size: few; J gene: TRBJ1-1; CDR3 protein: CASRILLNTEAFF; CDR3 DNA: TGTGCCAGTAGGATATTGCTGAACACTGAAGCTTTCTTT
V gene: TRBV6-2/TRBV6-3; D gene: NA; clone size: many; J gene: TRBJ2-6; CDR3 protein: CASKEAGRGANVLTF; CDR3 DNA: TGTGCCAGCAAGGAAGCAGGGCGTGGGGCCAACGTCCTGACTTTC
V gene: TRBV20-1; D gene: TRBD1; clone size: many; J gene: TRBJ2-5; CDR3 protein: CSAQTGGGETQYF; CDR3 DNA: TGCAGTGCCCAGACAGGGGGTGGTGAGACCCAGTACTTC
V gene: TRBV4-1; D gene: NA; clone size: many; J gene: TRBJ2-2; CDR3 protein: CASSLVPVVGTGGELFF; CDR3 DNA: TGCGCCAGCAGCCTCGTACCGGTCGTGGGGACGGGCGGGGAGCTGTTTTTT
V gene: TRBV5-1; D gene: NA; clone size: NA; J gene: TRBJ2-1; CDR3 protein: CASSLGTICNERFF; CDR3 DNA: TGCGCCAGCAGCTTGGGAACAATTTGCAACGAGCGGTTCTTC
V gene: TRBV7-9; D gene: NA; clone size: many; J gene: TRBJ1-2; CDR3 protein: CASRPGSSRGGGYTF; CDR3 DNA: TGTGCCAGCCGACCGGGATCCTCCCGGGGAGGAGGCTACACCTTC
V gene: TRBV6-6; D gene: TRBD1; clone size: NA; J gene: TRBJ1-1; CDR3 protein: CASSRQGGSTEAFF; CDR3 DNA: TGTGCCAGCAGTCGACAGGGAGGATCCACTGAAGCTTTCTTT
V gene: TRBV4-2; D gene: TRBD2; clone size: many; J gene: TRBJ2-1; CDR3 protein: CASSLRKTSGGKRNEQFF; CDR3 DNA: TGTGCCAGCAGCCTCCGCAAGACTAGCGGGGGTAAACGGAATGAGCAGTTCTTC
V gene: TRBV6-5; D gene: NA; clone size: NA; J gene: TRBJ2-5; CDR3 protein: CASSPARAGAKTQYF; CDR3 DNA: TGTGCCAGCAGTCCCGCGCGGGCAGGGGCAAAGACCCAGTACTTC
V gene: TRBV5-8; D gene: TRBD1; clone size: few; J gene: TRBJ2-4; CDR3 protein: CASSPGQGPLAKNIQYF; CDR3 DNA: TGTGCCAGCAGTCCTGGACAGGGACCCTTAGCCAAAAACATTCAGTACTTC
V gene: TRBV3-1; D gene: NA; clone size: NA; J gene: TRBJ2-3; CDR3 protein: CASSLRLTDTQYF; CDR3 DNA: TGTGCCAGCAGCCTCAGGCTCACAGATACGCAGTATTTT